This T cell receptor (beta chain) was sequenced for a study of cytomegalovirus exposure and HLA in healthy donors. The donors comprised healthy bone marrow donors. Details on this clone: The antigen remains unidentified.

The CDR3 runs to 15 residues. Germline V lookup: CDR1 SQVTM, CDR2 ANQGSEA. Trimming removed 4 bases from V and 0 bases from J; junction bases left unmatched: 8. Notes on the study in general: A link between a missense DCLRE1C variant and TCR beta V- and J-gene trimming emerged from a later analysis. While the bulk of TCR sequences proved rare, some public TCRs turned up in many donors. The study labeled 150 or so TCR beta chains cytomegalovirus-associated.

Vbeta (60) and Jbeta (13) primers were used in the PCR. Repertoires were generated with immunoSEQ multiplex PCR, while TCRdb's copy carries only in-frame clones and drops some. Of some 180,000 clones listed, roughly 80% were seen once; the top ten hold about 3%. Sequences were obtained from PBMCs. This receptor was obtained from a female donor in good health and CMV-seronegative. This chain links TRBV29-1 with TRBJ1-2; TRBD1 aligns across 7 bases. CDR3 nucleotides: TGCAGCGTTGTCCTGACAGGGTTGGCTAACTATGGCTACACCTTC. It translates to CSVVLTGLANYGYTF.